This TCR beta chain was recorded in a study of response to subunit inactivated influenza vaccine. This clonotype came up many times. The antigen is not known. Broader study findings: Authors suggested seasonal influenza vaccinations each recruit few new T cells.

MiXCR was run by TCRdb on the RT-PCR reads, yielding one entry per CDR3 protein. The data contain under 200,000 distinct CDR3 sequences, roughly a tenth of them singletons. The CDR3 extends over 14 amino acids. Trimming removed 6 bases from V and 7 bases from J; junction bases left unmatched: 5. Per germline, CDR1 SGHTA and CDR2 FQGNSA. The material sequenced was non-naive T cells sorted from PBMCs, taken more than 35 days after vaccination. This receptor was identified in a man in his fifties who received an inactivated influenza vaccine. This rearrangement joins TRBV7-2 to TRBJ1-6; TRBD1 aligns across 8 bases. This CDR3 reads CASSPGGINSPLHF. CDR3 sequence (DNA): TGTGCCAGCAGTCCAGGGGGCATCAATTCACCCCTCCACTTT.